The present T cell receptor (beta chain) was sequenced within a study of cytomegalovirus exposure and HLA in healthy donors. Study summary: Earlier results showed approximately 110 million unique TCR beta sequences derived from some 190 million T cells.

Regarding the study as a whole: In a later analysis, a genetic analysis reported fewer productive-TCR N-insertions in an Asian-associated ancestry cluster than the cohort average. As was reported, the HLA-A and HLA-B alleles of most subjects were accurately predicted from TCR beta sequences.

PCR primers comprised 60 Vbeta and 13 Jbeta primers. Here immunoSEQ multiplex PCR was the method, and the copy in TCRdb shows in-frame clones only, minus some. The repertoire holds around 140,000 clones, with roughly 85% as singletons. A remark on this clone: Its antigen is unknown.

Germline CDR1 and CDR2: SEHNR and FQNEAQ (reference sequence). The CDR3 is made up of 13 amino acids. Trimming stripped 6 bases from V and 0 bases from J, with 9 bases between. This receptor was obtained from a man aged 40-50 years in good health and CMV-seronegative. Sequences were obtained from PBMCs. The chain carries TRBV7-9 and TRBJ2-7; maybe TRBD2 (6 bases). Written as DNA, the CDR3 is TGTGCCAGCAGTGGAGGGAACTCCTACGAGCAGTACTTC. The encoded protein is CASSGGNSYEQYF.